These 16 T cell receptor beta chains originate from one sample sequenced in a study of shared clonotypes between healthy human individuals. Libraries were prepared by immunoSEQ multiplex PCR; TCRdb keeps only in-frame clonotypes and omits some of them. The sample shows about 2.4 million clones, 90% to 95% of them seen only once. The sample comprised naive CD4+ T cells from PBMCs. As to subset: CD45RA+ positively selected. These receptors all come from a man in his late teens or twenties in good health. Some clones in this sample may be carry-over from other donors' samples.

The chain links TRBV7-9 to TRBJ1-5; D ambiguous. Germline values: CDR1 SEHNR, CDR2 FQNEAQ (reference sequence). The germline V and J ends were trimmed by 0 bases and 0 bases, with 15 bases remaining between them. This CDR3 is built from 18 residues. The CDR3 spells CASSLALSAVYSNQPQHF. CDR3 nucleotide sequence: TGTGCCAGCAGCTTAGCGCTGTCGGCAGTATATAGCAATCAGCCCCAGCATTTT.

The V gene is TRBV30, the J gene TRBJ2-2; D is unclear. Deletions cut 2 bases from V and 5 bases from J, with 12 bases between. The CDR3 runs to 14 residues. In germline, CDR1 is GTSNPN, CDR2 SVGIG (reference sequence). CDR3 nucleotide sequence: TGTGCCTGGAGTCCGGCAGCGACGACCGGGGAGCTGTTTTTT. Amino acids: CAWSPAATTGELFF.

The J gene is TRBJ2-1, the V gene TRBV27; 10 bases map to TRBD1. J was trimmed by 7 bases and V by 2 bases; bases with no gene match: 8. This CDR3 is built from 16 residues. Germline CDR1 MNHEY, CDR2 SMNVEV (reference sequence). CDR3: CASSLGGTGVRNEQFF. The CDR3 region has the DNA TGTGCCAGCAGTTTAGGCGGGACAGGGGTTCGGAATGAGCAGTTCTTC.

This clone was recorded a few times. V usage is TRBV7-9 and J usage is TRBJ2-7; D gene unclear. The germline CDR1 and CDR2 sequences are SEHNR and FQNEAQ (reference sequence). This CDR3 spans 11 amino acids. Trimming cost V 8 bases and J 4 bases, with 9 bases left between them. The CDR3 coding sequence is TGTGCCAGCGGATATGGGTACGAGCAGTACTTC. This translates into CASGYGYEQYF.

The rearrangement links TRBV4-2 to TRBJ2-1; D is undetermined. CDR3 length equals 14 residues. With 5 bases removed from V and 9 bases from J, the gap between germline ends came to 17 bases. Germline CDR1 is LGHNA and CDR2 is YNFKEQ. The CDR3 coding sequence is TGTGCCAGCAGCGCGGCCCAATCCGGTAGTGAGCAGTTCTTC. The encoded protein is CASSAAQSGSEQFF.

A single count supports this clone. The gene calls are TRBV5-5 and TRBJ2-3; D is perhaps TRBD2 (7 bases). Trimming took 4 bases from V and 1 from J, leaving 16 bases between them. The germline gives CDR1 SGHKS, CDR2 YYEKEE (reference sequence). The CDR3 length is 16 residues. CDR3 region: CASSPLAGAGTDTQYF. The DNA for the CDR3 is TGTGCCAGCAGCCCCCTGGCGGGGGCTGGCACAGATACGCAGTATTTT. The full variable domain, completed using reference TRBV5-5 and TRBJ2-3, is DAGVTQSPTHLIKTRGQQVTLRCSPISGHKSVSWYQQVLGQGPQFIFQYYEKEERGRGNFPDRFSARQFPNYSSELNVNALLLGDSALYLCASSPLAGAGTDTQYFGPGTRLTVL.

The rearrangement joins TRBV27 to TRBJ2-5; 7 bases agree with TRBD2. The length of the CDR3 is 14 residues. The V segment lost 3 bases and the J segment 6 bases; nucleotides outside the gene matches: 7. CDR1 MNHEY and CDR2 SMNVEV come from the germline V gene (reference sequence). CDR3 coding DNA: TGTGCCAGCAGTTTGAGACTAGCTGGGCAGACCCAGTACTTC. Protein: CASSLRLAGQTQYF.

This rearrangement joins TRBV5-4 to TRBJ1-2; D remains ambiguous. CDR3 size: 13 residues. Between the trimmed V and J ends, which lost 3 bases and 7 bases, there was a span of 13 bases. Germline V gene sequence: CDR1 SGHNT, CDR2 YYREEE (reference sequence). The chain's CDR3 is CASSSELSGGYTF. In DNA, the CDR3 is TGTGCCAGCAGCTCCGAACTTTCGGGTGGCTACACCTTC.

DNA for the CDR3: TGTGCCAGCAGCCCGGCACAGGACAGGGGGCCAAGGGGCTACACCTTC. This codes for CASSPAQDRGPRGYTF. This chain uses TRBV7-2 with TRBJ1-2, with 11 nucleotides matching TRBD1. Germline V gene data show CDR1 as SGHTA and CDR2 as FQGNSA. The ends lost 5 bases at V and 8 bases at J; junction bases unmatched: 13. The CDR3 extends over 16 amino acids. Based on the CDR3 plus reference TRBV7-2 and TRBJ1-2, the full variable domain is GAGVSQSPSNKVTEKGKDVELRCDPISGHTALYWYRQSLGQGLEFLIYFQGNSAPDKSGLPSDRFSAERTGGSVSTLTIQRTQQEDSAVYLCASSPAQDRGPRGYTFGSGTRLTVV.

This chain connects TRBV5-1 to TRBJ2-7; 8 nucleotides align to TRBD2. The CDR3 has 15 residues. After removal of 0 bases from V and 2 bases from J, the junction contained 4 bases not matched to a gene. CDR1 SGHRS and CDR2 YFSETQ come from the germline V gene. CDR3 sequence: CASSLDGRGAYEQYF. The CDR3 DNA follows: TGCGCCAGCAGCTTGGATGGGCGGGGGGCCTACGAGCAGTACTTC. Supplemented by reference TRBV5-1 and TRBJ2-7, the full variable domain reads KAGVTQTPRYLIKTRGQQVTLSCSPISGHRSVSWYQQTPGQGLQFLFEYFSETQRNKGNFPGRFSGRQFSNSRSEMNVSTLELGDSALYLCASSLDGRGAYEQYFGPGTRLTVT.

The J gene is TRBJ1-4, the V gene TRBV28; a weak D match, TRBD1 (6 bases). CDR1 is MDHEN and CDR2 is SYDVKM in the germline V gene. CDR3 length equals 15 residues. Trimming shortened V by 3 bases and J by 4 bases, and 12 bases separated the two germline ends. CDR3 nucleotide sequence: TGTGCCAGCAGTTTCCCAAGGGGGGTTAATGAAAAACTGTTTTTT. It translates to CASSFPRGVNEKLFF.

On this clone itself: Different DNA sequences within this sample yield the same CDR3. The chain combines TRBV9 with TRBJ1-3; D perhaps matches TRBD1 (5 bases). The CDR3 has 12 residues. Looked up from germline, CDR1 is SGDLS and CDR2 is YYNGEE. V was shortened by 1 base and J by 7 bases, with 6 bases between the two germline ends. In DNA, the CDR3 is TGTGCCAGCAGCGTATCAGGGAACACCATATATTTT. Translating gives CASSVSGNTIYF.

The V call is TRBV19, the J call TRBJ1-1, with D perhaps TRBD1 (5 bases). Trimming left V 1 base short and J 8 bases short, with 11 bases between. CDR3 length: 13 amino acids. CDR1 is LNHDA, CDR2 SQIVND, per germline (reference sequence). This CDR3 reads CASSIVGVSEAFF. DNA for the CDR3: TGTGCCAGTAGTATAGTGGGGGTGTCGGAAGCTTTCTTT.

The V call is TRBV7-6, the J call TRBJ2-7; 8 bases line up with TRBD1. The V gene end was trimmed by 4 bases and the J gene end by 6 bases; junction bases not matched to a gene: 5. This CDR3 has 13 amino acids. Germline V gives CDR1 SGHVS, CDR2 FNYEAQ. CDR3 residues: CASSSDRVGEQYF. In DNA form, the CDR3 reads TGTGCCAGCAGCTCGGACAGGGTGGGCGAGCAGTACTTC.

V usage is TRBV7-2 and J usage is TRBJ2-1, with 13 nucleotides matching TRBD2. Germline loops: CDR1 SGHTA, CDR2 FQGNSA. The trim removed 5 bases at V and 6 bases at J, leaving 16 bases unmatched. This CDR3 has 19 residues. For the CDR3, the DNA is TGTGCCAGCAGCCGTCCGGGACTAGCGGGATCCACCAGGGGCAATGAGCAGTTCTTC. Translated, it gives CASSRPGLAGSTRGNEQFF.

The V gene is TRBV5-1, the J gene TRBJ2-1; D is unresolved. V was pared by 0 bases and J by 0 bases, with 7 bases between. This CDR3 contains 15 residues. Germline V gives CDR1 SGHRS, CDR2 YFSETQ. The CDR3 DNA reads TGCGCCAGCAGCTTGGCCTCCTTCTCCTACAATGAGCAGTTCTTC. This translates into CASSLASFSYNEQFF. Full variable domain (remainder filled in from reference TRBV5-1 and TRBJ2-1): KAGVTQTPRYLIKTRGQQVTLSCSPISGHRSVSWYQQTPGQGLQFLFEYFSETQRNKGNFPGRFSGRQFSNSRSEMNVSTLELGDSALYLCASSLASFSYNEQFFGPGTRLTVL.